This T cell receptor beta chain came from a study of blood T cell repertoires in COVID-19. Study background: Samples of COVID-19 (acute and convalescent) were obtained from the United States, Italy and Spain. Sources were T cells, B-cell-depleted T cells, or PBMCs; the material itself was cDNA or gDNA.

Authors' methods: The assay estimated nucleated cells by amplifying reference gene primers. Generated by immunoSEQ multiplex PCR, the TCRdb table keeps only in-frame clones and is missing some. Clonal size and the V and J genes are those of that table, whereas D and trimming came from the DNA. In the table there are tens of thousands of clones, roughly 90% of which are singletons. Trimming pared 3 bases from V and 0 bases from J, leaving 6 bases between. The germline V gene has CDR1 SGHTA and CDR2 FQGNSA. This CDR3 is built from 14 residues. Sequences were obtained from peripheral blood. This chain links TRBV7-2 with TRBJ1-3; D ambiguous. The sequence was obtained from an older woman with acute or convalescent COVID-19. Written as DNA, the CDR3 is TGTGCCAGCAGCTTGCTGCGCTCTGGAAACACCATATATTTT. Its translation is CASSLLRSGNTIYF.